The 2 T cell receptor beta chains listed next were all sequenced from one sample in a study of blood T cells in healthy people across ages. The second PCR ran roughly 6 to 11 cycles with a sample-barcoded 5' primer and J-beta primers. MiXCR was run by TCRdb on the 5' RACE reads, yielding one entry per CDR3 protein. The sample lists around 1,700,000 distinct CDR3 sequences, approximately 30% occurring once. Sequencing used blood. These receptors were obtained from a woman in her thirties in good health.

This clonotype was seen only a few times. This CDR3 reads CSVVGDPRGEQYF. Written as DNA, the CDR3 is TGCAGTGTTGTCGGGGACCCGAGGGGAGAGCAGTACTTC. V gene TRBV20-1 combines with J gene TRBJ2-7; D is perhaps TRBD1 or TRBD2 (5 bases each). The CDR3 runs 13 residues. The ends were cut back, 7 bases at V and 7 bases at J, with 20 bases in the middle. Germline assignment: CDR1 DFQATT and CDR2 SNEGSKA (reference sequence).

This clonotype came up many times. The rearrangement uses TRBV12-3 or TRBV12-4 and TRBJ2-7; D not resolved. There are 12 residues in the CDR3. V lost 5 bases to trimming and J lost 6 bases, with 11 bases between them. The CDR3 DNA reads as TGTGCCAGCAGTCGGTCCTGGGGCGAGCAGTACTTC. Protein product: CASSRSWGEQYF.